Below, 8 T cell receptor beta chains from the same sample are listed, as sequenced in a study of post-analysis software for immune sequencing data. Study-wide findings and caveats: Included in a set of a few TRBV segments more frequent in patients than controls were TRBV5-6, TRBV5-1 and TRBV20-1.

Antigens of these TCRs are unknown. Unique-molecular-identifier-tagged TCR beta cDNA libraries were used. TCRdb reprocessed the PCR reads with MiXCR, giving one entry per CDR3 protein. The sample gives about 770,000 distinct CDR3 sequences, just over 45% of which show up once; roughly 4.5% is in the top ten. The material sequenced was blood. Receptors were obtained from a girl aged 5-17 years with multiple sclerosis.

V gene TRBV2 combines with J gene TRBJ1-4; a possible D gene is TRBD1 (5 bases). Trimming took 1 base from V and 3 from J, leaving 12 bases between them. The CDR3 runs to 16 residues. Germline loops: CDR1 SNHLY, CDR2 FYNNEI. This CDR3 reads CASSEGPQGANEKLFF. The CDR3 nucleotides are TGTGCCAGCAGTGAAGGACCACAAGGGGCTAATGAAAAACTGTTTTTT. The variable domain in full, with the rest retrieved from reference TRBV2 and TRBJ1-4, is EPEVTQTPSHQVTQMGQEVILRCVPISNHLYFYWYRQILGQKVEFLVSFYNNEISEKSEIFDDQFSVERPDGSNFTLKIRSTKLEDSAMYFCASSEGPQGANEKLFFGSGTQLSVL.

This clonotype was detected only a few times. This rearrangement joins TRBV2 to TRBJ1-2; no clear D. The CDR3 consists of 13 residues. The germline V gene encodes CDR1 SNHLY and CDR2 FYNNEI. V lost 7 bases and J 4 bases, leaving 13 bases between the germline ends. CDR3 region: CASTGPAAYGYTF. In DNA, the CDR3 is TGTGCCAGCACAGGACCAGCGGCCTATGGCTACACCTTC. Full variable domain (outside the CDR3, taken from reference TRBV2 and TRBJ1-2): EPEVTQTPSHQVTQMGQEVILRCVPISNHLYFYWYRQILGQKVEFLVSFYNNEISEKSEIFDDQFSVERPDGSNFTLKIRSTKLEDSAMYFCASTGPAAYGYTFGSGTRLTVV.

The chain recombines TRBV6-1 with TRBJ1-2; D possibly corresponds to TRBD1 (5 bases). Germline CDR1 and CDR2: MNHNS and SASEGT. V lost 4 bases, J lost 4 bases, and 19 bases lay in between. The CDR3 spans 16 residues. The CDR3 DNA is TGTGCCAGCAGTGGCCCCCCGGACACGCATCGCTATGGCTACACCTTC. Translation: CASSGPPDTHRYGYTF.

The rearrangement uses TRBV29-1 and TRBJ2-1, with 12 bases identical to TRBD2. The germline CDR1 and CDR2 sequences are SQVTM and ANQGSEA. This CDR3 spans 17 amino acids. J lost 6 bases, V lost 3 bases, and 12 bases had no gene match. The CDR3 DNA sequence: TGCAGCGTTGAGGGGAGGCTAGCGGGAGGGTTAGTCAATGAGCAGTTCTTC. The encoded protein is CSVEGRLAGGLVNEQFF.

The J gene is TRBJ2-7, the V gene TRBV28, with D uncertain. V was pared by 5 bases and J by 0 bases, with 17 bases between. This CDR3 is 16 amino acids long. CDR1 is MDHEN and CDR2 is SYDVKM in the germline V gene. The CDR3 sequence is CASSPTVVSGSYEQYF. The CDR3 region has the DNA TGTGCCAGCAGTCCAACAGTTGTCTCAGGCTCCTACGAGCAGTACTTC.

This chain joins TRBV14 and TRBJ2-3; 14 positions agree with TRBD2. The CDR3 totals 19 residues. Germline assignment: CDR1 SGHDN and CDR2 FVKESK. J gave up 4 bases and V 4 bases, and 13 bases lay outside the gene matches. This chain's CDR3 is CASSPTTGLAGVVADTQYF. DNA for the CDR3: TGTGCCAGCAGCCCAACGACGGGACTAGCGGGAGTAGTAGCAGATACGCAGTATTTT.

This chain joins TRBV10-3 and TRBJ1-2; 9 bases agree with TRBD1. V lost 6 bases to trimming and J lost 8 bases; unmatched junction nucleotides: 16. This CDR3 is built from 16 residues. Germline V CDR1 and CDR2: ENHRY, SYGVKD. CDR3 loop: CAISRVEPDRGEGYTF. CDR3 bases: TGTGCCATCAGCCGAGTTGAGCCGGACAGGGGAGAGGGCTACACCTTC.

This rearrangement joins TRBV7-3 to TRBJ1-1; the D gene is possibly TRBD1 (6 bases). The CDR3 has 15 residues. Trimming removed 0 bases at V and 4 bases at J, with 12 bases between. The germline V gene encodes CDR1 SGHTA and CDR2 FQGTGA. This chain's CDR3 is CASSLTGGGSTEAFF. The DNA of the CDR3 is TGTGCCAGCAGCTTAACTGGAGGGGGGAGCACTGAAGCTTTCTTT.